This TCR beta chain was documented in a study of blood T cells in healthy people across ages. The overall study: In model experiments, template switching was able to capture about one barcoded beta molecule for every two T cells that were present. Whole-study findings and limits: Naive T cell percentage and TCR beta diversity correlated strongly. It was held that the diversity estimates obtained from one million T cells were underestimates.

V lost 1 base and J lost 4, with 13 bases in between. Germline V gives CDR1 LGHNA, CDR2 YSLEER. This CDR3 is 15 amino acids long. Points on this clonotype: Its antigen is currently unknown.

The authors ran a second PCR of 7 to 11 cycles using a sample-barcoded 5' primer and a J-beta primer mix. Every cDNA molecule carried a tag from a template-switch adaptor bearing 12 random nucleotides. Using its own MiXCR run on the 5' RACE reads, TCRdb lists one record per CDR3 protein. Here the sample spans hundreds of thousands of distinct CDR3 sequences, less than 45% being singletons. This chain joins TRBV4-3 and TRBJ2-5; D call uncertain. The sequence came from a man at least 80 years old in good health. Sequencing input: blood. DNA of the CDR3: TGCGCCAGCAGCCAAGGGTGGGCGGCTGCAGAGACCCAGTACTTC. Protein: CASSQGWAAAETQYF.